The entry that follows covers one T cell receptor (beta chain) sequence. Antigen specificity is unknown. CDR3 length equals 15 residues. Trimming left V 3 bases short and J 0 bases short, with 12 bases between. Germline loops: CDR1 MNHNS, CDR2 SASEGT. Measured with immunoSEQ multiplex PCR; TCRdb has only the in-frame clones, and not every one. The table includes 120,000 or so clones, roughly 91% detected once. This specimen comes from a study of T cell responses to AZD1222 COVID-19 vaccine. Overall study results and limits: No day 14 peak samples; only post-peak repertoires were characterized. Only five to seven AZD1222 recipients tested seropositive at baseline.

The V and J genes are TRBV6-1 and TRBJ2-7; D may correspond to TRBD1 or TRBD2 (5 bases each). Sequencing used peripheral blood, obtained 28 days after the second AZD1222 dose. The receptor was isolated from an adult who received the AZD1222 COVID-19 vaccine. CDR3 coding DNA: TGTGCCAGCAGTGATACGGCAGGGACCTCCTACGAGCAGTACTTC. Translation: CASSDTAGTSYEQYF.